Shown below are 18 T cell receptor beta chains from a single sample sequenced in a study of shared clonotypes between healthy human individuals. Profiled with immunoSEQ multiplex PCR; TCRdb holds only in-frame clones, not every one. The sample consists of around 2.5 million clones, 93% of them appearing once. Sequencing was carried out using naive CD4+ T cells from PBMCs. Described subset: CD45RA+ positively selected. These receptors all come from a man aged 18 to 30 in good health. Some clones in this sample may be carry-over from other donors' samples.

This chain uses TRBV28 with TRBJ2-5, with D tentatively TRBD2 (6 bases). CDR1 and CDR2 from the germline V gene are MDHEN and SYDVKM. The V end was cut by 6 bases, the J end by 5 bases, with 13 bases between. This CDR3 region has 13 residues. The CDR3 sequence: CASRTGGHETQYF. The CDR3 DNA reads TGTGCCAGCAGGACCGGGGGTCACGAGACCCAGTACTTC.

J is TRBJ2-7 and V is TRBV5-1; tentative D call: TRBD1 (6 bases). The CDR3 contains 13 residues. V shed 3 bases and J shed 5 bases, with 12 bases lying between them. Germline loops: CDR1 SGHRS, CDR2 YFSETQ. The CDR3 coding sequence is TGCGCCAGCAGCTGGACAGCATTAAACGAGCAGTACTTC. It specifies CASSWTALNEQYF. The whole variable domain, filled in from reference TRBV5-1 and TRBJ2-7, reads KAGVTQTPRYLIKTRGQQVTLSCSPISGHRSVSWYQQTPGQGLQFLFEYFSETQRNKGNFPGRFSGRQFSNSRSEMNVSTLELGDSALYLCASSWTALNEQYFGPGTRLTVT.

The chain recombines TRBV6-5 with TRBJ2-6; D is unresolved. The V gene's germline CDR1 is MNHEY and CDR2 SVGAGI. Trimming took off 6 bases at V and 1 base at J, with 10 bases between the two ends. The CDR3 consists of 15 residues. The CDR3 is CASSPYGSGANVLTF. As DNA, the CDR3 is TGTGCCAGCAGCCCGTACGGGTCTGGGGCCAACGTCCTGACTTTC.

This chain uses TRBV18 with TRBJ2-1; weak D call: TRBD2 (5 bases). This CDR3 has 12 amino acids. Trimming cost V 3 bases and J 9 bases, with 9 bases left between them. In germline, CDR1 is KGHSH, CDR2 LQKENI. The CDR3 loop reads CASSPAEAEQFF. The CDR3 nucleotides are TGTGCCAGCTCACCCGCGGAGGCTGAGCAGTTCTTC.

The DNA for the CDR3 is TGTGCCAGCAGCAGGGACAGGGGCGTCTATGGCTACACCTTC. This encodes CASSRDRGVYGYTF. The gene calls are TRBV16 and TRBJ1-2; 10 bases line up with TRBD1. The V gene's germline CDR1 is KGHSY and CDR2 FQNENV. V was clipped by 5 bases and J by 4 bases; unmatched bases: 4. The CDR3 is 14 residues long. The full variable domain, in which reference TRBV16 and TRBJ1-2 provide the parts outside the CDR3, is GEEVAQTPKHLVRGEGQKAKLYCAPIKGHSYVFWYQQVLKNEFKFLISFQNENVFDETGMPKERFSAKCLPNSPCSLEIQATKLEDSAVYFCASSRDRGVYGYTFGSGTRLTVV.

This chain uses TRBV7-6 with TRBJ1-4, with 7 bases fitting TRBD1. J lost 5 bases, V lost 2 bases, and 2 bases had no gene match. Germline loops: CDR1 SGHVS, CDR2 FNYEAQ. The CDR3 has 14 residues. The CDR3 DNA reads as TGTGCCAGCAGCTTAAACAGGGGAAATGAAAAACTGTTTTTT. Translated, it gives CASSLNRGNEKLFF.

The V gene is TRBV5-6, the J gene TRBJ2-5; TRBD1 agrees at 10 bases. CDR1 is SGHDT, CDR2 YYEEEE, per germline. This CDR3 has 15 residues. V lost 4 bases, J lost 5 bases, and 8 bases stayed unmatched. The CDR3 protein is CASSPPGQGRETQYF. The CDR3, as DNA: TGTGCCAGCAGCCCACCGGGACAGGGGAGGGAGACCCAGTACTTC.

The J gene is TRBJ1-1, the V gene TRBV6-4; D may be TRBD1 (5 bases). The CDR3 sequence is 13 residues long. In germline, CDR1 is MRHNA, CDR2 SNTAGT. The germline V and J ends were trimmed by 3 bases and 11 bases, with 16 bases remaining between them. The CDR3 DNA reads TGTGCCAGCAGTGAGTTTCAGGGAACCTCGGCTTTCTTT. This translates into CASSEFQGTSAFF.

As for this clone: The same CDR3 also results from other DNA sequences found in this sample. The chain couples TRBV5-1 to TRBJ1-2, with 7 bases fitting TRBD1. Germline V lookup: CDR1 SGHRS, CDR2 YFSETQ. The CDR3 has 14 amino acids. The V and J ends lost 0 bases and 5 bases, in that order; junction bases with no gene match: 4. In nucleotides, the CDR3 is TGCGCCAGCAGCTTGGCTACAGGGGATTATGGCTACACCTTC. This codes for CASSLATGDYGYTF.

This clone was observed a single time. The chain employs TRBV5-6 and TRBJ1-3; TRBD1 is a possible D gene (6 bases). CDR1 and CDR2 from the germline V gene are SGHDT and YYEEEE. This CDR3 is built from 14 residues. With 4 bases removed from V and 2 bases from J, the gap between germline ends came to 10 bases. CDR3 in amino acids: CASSQAGAGNTIYF. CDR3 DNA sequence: TGTGCCAGCAGCCAGGCAGGGGCTGGAAACACCATATATTTT.

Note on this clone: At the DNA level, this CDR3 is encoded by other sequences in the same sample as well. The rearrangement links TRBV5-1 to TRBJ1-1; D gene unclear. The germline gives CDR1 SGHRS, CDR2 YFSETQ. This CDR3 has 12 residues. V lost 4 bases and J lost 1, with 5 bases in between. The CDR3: CASSLPNTEAFF. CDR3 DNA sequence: TGCGCCAGCAGCCTCCCGAACACTGAAGCTTTCTTT.

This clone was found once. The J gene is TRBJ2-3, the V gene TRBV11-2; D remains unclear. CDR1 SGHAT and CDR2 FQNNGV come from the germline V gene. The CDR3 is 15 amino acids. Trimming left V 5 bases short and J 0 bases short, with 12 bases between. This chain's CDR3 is CASSPWRASTDTQYF. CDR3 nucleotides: TGTGCCAGCAGCCCGTGGCGCGCTAGCACAGATACGCAGTATTTT.

Written as DNA, the CDR3 is TGTGCCAGCAGTGAATCAGTGACAGGGACTTATAGCTCCTACAATGAGCAGTTCTTC. Protein product: CASSESVTGTYSSYNEQFF. The rearrangement uses TRBV2 and TRBJ2-1, with D possibly matching TRBD1 (7 bases). V lost 2 bases to trimming and J lost 0 bases, with 20 bases between them. The CDR3 runs 19 residues. Germline V gene data show CDR1 as SNHLY and CDR2 as FYNNEI.

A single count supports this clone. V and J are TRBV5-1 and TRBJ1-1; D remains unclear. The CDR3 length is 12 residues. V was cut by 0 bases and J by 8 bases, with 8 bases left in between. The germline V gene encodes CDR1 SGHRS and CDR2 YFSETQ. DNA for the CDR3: TGCGCCAGCAGCTTGGGGGCGCAGGAAGCTTTCTTT. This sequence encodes CASSLGAQEAFF.

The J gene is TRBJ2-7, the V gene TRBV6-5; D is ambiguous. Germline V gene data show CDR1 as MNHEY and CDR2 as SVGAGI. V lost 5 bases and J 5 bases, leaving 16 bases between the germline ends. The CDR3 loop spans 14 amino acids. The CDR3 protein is CASSRRAERNEQYF. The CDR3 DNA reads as TGTGCCAGCAGTCGCCGGGCCGAGAGGAACGAGCAGTACTTC.

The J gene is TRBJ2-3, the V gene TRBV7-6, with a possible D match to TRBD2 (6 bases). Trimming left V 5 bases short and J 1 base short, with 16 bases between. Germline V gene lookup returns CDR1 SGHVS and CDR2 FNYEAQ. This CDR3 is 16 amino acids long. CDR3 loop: CASSRGGIRGTDTQYF. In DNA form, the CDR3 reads TGTGCCAGCAGCCGTGGAGGGATCCGAGGCACAGATACGCAGTATTTT.

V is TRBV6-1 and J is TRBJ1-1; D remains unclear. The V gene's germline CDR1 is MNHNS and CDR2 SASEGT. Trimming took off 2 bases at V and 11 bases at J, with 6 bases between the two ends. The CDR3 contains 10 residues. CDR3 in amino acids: CASSEFRAFF. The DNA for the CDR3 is TGTGCCAGCAGTGAATTTCGCGCTTTCTTT.

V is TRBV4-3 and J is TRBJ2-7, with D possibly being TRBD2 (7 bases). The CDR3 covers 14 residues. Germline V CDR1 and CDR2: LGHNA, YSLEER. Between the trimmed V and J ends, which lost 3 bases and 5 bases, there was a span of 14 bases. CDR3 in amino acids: CASSQGGPINEQYF. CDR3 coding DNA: TGCGCCAGCAGCCAGGGGGGGCCAATCAACGAGCAGTACTTC.